This T cell receptor (beta chain) was sequenced during a study of blood T cell repertoires in COVID-19. Study-wide background: Sources were T cells, B-cell-depleted T cells, or PBMCs; the material itself was cDNA or gDNA.

V gave up 3 bases and J gave up 3 bases, with 12 bases separating them. The CDR3 is 15 residues long. Germline CDR1 and CDR2: SGHNT and YYREEE (reference sequence). Original handling: Nucleated cell counts were estimated from reference gene primer amplification. Profiled with immunoSEQ multiplex PCR; TCRdb holds only in-frame clones, not every one. V, J and clone size were drawn from that table, and D and trimming were deduced from the DNA. The data show 28,000 or so clones, about 88% seen once. The chain couples TRBV5-4 to TRBJ1-4; D unclear. Sequencing was carried out using peripheral blood. The sequence was collected from a woman in her forties or fifties with active COVID-19. The CDR3 DNA sequence: TGTGCCAGCAGCTACGGCTCCCGGGCTAATGAAAAACTGTTTTTT. This gives the protein CASSYGSRANEKLFF.